This T cell receptor beta chain derives from a study of blood T cell repertoires in COVID-19. For the study at large: Donors in the United States, Italy and Spain gave samples during acute or convalescent COVID-19. PBMCs, B-cell-depleted T cells, or T cells provided the cDNA or gDNA that made up the material.

Germline V gene sequence: CDR1 MNHEY, CDR2 SVGAGI. V lost 6 bases and J lost 3; bases outside the gene matches: 8. CDR3 length: 15 amino acids. Methods used by the authors: Amplified reference gene primers provided the basis for estimating nucleated cell counts. Measured with immunoSEQ multiplex PCR; TCRdb has only the in-frame clones, and not every one. V, J and clone size reflect that table, while D and trimming were determined from the DNA. The profile shows more than 85,000 clones, about 85% of them singletons. The rearrangement links TRBV6-5 to TRBJ2-5, with TRBD2 matching over 9 bases. The receptor was isolated from a man aged 50 to 60 with active COVID-19. The sample consisted of peripheral blood. The CDR3 protein is CASSQGLATKETQYF. The CDR3 bases are TGTGCCAGCAGCCAGGGACTAGCAACTAAAGAGACCCAGTACTTC.